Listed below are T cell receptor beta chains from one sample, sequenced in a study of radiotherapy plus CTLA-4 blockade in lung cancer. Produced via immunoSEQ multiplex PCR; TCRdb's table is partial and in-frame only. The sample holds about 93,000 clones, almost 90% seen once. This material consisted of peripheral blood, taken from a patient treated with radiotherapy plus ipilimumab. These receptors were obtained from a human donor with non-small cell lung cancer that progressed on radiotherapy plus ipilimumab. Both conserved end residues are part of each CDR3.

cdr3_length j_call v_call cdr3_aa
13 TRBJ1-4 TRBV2 CASSWDGLEKLFF
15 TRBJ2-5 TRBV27 CASRRDRMSQETQYF
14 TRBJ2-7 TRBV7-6 CASSPRLAGSEQYF
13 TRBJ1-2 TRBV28 CASSFSRNYGYTF
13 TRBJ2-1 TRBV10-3 CAISEDGKGRKFF
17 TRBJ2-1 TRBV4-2 CASSQELAGGPHNEQFF
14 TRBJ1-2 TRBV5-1 CASSSPGQGHGYTF
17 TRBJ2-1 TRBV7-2 CASSLGLRGSSYNEQFF
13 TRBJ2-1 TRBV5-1 CASSLAVEGEQFF
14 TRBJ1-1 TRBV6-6 CASSRGQMNTEAFF
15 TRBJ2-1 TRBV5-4 CASSLAGGTGNEQFF
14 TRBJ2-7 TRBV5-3 CARTLGAHSYEQYF
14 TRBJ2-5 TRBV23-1 CASRLRDRGETQYF
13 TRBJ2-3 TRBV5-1 CASSDGATDTQYF
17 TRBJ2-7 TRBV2 CASSEALRVGLSYEQYF
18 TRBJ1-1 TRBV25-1 CASSDARGNQRMNTEAFF
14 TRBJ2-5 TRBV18 CASSPTTGMETQYF
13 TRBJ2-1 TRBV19 CASGTSGYNEQFF
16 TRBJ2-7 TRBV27 CASSPRGRGAPYEQYF
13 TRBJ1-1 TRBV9 CASSVRIYTEAFF
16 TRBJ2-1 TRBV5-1 CASSSPRDFTPDEQFF
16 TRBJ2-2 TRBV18 CASSPLPRFGSGELFF
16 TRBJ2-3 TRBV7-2 CASSPGTSGNTDTQYF
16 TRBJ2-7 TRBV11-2 CASSLLAVGLIYEQYF